This T cell receptor beta chain was identified during a study of cytomegalovirus exposure and HLA in healthy donors. Turning to this clone: Its antigen is as yet unknown.

Study-wide results and caveats: Apparent HLA restriction characterized most CMV-associated TCR beta chains in a later analysis.

Primers included in the PCR were 60 Vbeta and 13 Jbeta primers. Assay used: immunoSEQ multiplex PCR; TCRdb lists only in-frame clones, some missing. This sample lists 200,000 to 250,000 clones; its ten largest clones have roughly 1.2%. Losses at the gene ends were 2 bases for V and 4 bases for J; bases not matched to a gene: 4. Germline CDR1 SNHLY, CDR2 FYNNEI. The CDR3 runs to 15 residues. The sequencing input was PBMCs. The rearrangement uses TRBV2 and TRBJ2-5; 10 nucleotides align to TRBD2. This TCR came from a girl aged 2 to 9 in good health and CMV-seropositive. The CDR3 nucleotides are TGTGCCAGCAGTGAAAGCGGGAGGGCCGGAGAGACCCAGTACTTC. It codes for CASSESGRAGETQYF.